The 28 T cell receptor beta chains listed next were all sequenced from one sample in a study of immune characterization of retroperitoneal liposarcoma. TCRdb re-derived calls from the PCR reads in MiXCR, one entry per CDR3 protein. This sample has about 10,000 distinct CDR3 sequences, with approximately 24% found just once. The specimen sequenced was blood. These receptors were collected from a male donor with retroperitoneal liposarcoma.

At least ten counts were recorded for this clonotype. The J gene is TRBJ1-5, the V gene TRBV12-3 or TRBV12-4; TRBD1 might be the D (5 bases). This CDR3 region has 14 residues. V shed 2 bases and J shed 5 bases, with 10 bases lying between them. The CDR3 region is CASSLRGSHQPQHF. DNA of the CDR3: TGTGCCAGCAGTTTAAGGGGTTCGCATCAGCCCCAGCATTTT.

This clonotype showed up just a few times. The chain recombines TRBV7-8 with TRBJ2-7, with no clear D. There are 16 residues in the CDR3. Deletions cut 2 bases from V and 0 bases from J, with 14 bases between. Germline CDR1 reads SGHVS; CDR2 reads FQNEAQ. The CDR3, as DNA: TGTGCCAGCAGCTTAACCGGCGGCCTGAGCTCCTACGAGCAGTACTTC. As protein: CASSLTGGLSSYEQYF.

The CDR3 spells CASRTWGDTEAFF. The CDR3 DNA sequence: TGTGCCAGCCGGACCTGGGGGGACACTGAAGCTTTCTTT. The chain uses TRBV6-1 and TRBJ1-1, with a weak D call TRBD1 (5 bases). Germline assignment: CDR1 MNHNS and CDR2 SASEGT. The CDR3 length is 13 residues. V lost 8 bases and J 3 bases, leaving 13 bases between the germline ends.

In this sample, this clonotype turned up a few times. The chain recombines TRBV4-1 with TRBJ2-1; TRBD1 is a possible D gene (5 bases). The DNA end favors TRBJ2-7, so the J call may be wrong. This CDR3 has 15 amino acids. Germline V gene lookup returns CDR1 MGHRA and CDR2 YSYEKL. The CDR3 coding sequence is TGCGCCAGCAGCCAAGGGGATGGGGCTGGCCACGAGCAGTACGTC. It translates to CASSQGDGAGHEQYV.

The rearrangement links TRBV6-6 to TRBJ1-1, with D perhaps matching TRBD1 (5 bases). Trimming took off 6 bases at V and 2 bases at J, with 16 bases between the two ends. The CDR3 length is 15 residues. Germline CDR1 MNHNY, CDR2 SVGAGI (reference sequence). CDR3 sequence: CASSLPGQQNTEAFF. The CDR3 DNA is TGTGCCAGCAGCTTACCAGGACAACAAAACACTGAAGCTTTCTTT.

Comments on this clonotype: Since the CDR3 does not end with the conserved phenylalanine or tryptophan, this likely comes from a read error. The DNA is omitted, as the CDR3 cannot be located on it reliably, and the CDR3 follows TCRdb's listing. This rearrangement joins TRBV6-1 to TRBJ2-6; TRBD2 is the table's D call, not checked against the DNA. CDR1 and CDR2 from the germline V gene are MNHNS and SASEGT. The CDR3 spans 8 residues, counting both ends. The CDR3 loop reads CASSGGGG.

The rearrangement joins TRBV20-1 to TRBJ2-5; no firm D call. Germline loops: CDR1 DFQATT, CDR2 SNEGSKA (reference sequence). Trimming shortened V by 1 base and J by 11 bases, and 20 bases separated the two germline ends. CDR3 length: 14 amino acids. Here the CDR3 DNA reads TGCAGTGCTAGAGCCGCAAGATCAGGCATTGAGCAGTACTTC. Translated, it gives CSARAARSGIEQYF.

CDR3 amino acids: CASSPLNRPKLDEQFF. The CDR3 DNA is TGTGCCAGCAGCCCACTCAACAGACCTAAGCTCGATGAGCAGTTCTTC. This chain uses TRBV7-8 with TRBJ2-1; D unresolved. Germline V gene data show CDR1 as SGHVS and CDR2 as FQNEAQ. The CDR3 spans 16 residues. The V end lost 5 bases, the J end lost 8 bases, and 22 bases lay between the germline ends. The variable domain in full, with the rest retrieved from reference TRBV7-8 and TRBJ2-1, is GAGVSQSPRYKVAKRGQDVALRCDPISGHVSLFWYQQALGQGPEFLTYFQNEAQLDKSGLPSDRFFAERPEGSVSTLKIQRTQQEDSAVYLCASSPLNRPKLDEQFFGPGTRLTVL.

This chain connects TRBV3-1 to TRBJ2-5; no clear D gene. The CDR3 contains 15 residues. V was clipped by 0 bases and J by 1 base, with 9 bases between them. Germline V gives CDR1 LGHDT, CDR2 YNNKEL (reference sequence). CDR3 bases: TGTGCCAGCAGCCAAGAACAGACCTTCCAAGAGACCCAGTACTTC. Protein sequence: CASSQEQTFQETQYF.

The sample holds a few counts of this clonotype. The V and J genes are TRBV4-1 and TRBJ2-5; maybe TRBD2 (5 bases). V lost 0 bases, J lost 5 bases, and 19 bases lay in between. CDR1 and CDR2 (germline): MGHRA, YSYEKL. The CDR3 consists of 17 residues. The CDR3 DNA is TGCGCCAGCAGCCAAGAAGGGTCTAGCCGGGGTGGGGAGACCCAGTACTTC. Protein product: CASSQEGSSRGGETQYF.

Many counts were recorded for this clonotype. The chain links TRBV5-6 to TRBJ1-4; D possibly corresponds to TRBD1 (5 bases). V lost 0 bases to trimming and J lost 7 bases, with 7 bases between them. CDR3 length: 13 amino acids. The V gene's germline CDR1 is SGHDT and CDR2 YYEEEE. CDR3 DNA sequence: TGTGCCAGCAGCTTGGGAAGGGGTGAAAAACTGTTTTTT. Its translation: CASSLGRGEKLFF.

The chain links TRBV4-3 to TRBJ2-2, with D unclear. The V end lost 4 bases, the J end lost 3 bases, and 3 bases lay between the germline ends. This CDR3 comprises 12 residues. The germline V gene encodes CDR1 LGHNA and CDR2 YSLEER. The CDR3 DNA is TGCGCCAGCAGCCGTTACACCGGGGAGCTGTTTTTT. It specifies CASSRYTGELFF.

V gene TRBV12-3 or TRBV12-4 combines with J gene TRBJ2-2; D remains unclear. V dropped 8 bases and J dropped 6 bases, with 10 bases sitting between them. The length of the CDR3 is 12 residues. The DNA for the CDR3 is TGTGCCAGCCTGACCCCCCCCGGGGAGCTGTTTTTT. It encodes CASLTPPGELFF.

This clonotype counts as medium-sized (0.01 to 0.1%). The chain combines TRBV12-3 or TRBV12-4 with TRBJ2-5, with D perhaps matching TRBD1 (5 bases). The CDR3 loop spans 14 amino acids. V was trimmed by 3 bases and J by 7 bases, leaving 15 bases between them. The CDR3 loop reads CASSLRQGVGTQYF. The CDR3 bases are TGTGCCAGCAGTTTGAGGCAGGGCGTGGGGACCCAGTACTTC.

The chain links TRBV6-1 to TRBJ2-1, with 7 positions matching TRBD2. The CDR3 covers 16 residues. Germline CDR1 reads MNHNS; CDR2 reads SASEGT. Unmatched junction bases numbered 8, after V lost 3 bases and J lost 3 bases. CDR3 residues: CASSEVHGTNYNEQFF. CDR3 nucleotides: TGTGCCAGCAGTGAGGTTCACGGGACTAACTACAATGAGCAGTTCTTC.

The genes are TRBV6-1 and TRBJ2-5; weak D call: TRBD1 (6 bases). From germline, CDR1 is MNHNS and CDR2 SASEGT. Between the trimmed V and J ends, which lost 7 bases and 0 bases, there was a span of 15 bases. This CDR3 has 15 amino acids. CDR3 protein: CASTPKDRNQETQYF. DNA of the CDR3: TGTGCCAGCACCCCAAAGGACAGAAACCAAGAGACCCAGTACTTC.

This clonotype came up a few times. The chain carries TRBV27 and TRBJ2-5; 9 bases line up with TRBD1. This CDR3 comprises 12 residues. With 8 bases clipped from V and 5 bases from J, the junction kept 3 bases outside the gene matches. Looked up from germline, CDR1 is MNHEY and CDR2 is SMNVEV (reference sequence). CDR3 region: CASGTGRETQYF. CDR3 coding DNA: TGTGCCAGCGGGACAGGGAGGGAGACCCAGTACTTC.

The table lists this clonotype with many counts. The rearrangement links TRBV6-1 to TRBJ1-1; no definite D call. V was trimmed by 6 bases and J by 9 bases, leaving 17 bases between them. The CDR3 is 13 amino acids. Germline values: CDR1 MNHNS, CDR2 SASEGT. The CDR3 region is CASRPLTKVQAFF. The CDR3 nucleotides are TGTGCCAGCAGACCTCTCACAAAGGTGCAAGCTTTCTTT.

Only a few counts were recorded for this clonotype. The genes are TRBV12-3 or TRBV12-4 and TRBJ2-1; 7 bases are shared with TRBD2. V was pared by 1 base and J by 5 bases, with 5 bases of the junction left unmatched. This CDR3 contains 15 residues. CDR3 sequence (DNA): TGTGCCAGCAGTTTAGGGGGGGGGAGTAACAATGAGCAGTTCTTC. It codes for CASSLGGGSNNEQFF.

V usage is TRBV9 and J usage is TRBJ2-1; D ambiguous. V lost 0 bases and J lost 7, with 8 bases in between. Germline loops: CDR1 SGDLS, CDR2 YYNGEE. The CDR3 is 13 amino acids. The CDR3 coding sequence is TGTGCCAGCAGCGTAGGGGCGCCGAATGAGCAGTTCTTC. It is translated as CASSVGAPNEQFF.

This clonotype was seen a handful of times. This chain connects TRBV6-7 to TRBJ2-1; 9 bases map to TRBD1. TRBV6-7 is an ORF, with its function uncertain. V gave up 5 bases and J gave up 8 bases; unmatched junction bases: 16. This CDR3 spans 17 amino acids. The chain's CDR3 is CASSKDRGGGRCDEQFF. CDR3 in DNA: TGTGCCAGCAGTAAGGACAGGGGAGGGGGGAGATGCGATGAGCAGTTCTTC.

CDR3 nucleotides: TGTGCCAGCAGTTTATCGAGAGACAGGGGGTCGAACACCGGGGAGCTGTTTTTT. Encoded protein: CASSLSRDRGSNTGELFF. The rearrangement joins TRBV27 to TRBJ2-2, with TRBD1 matching over 9 bases. Trimming removed 0 bases from V and 0 bases from J; junction bases left unmatched: 5. The CDR3 runs 18 residues. In germline, CDR1 is MNHEY, CDR2 SMNVEV (reference sequence).

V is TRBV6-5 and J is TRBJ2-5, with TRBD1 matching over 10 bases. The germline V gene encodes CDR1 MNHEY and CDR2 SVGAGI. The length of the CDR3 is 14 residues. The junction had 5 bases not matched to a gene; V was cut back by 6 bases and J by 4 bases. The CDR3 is CASRETGGAETQYF. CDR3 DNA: TGTGCCAGCAGGGAGACAGGGGGCGCAGAGACCCAGTACTTC.

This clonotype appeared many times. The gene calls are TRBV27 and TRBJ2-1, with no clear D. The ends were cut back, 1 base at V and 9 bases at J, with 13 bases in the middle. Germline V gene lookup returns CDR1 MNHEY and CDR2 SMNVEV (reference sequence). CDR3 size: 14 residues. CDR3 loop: CASSLWAGPREQFF. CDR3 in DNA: TGTGCCAGCAGTTTATGGGCCGGACCACGTGAGCAGTTCTTC.

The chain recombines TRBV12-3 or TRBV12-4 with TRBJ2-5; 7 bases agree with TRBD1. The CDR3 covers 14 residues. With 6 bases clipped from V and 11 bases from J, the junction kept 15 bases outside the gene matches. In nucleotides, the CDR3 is TGTGCCAGCAGCTCGAGGGACAGTGTACGAAAGCAGTACTTC. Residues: CASSSRDSVRKQYF.

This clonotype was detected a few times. The CDR3 loop reads CASSPGSWGTEAFF. The CDR3 DNA sequence: TGTGCCAGCAGCCCCGGGTCCTGGGGCACTGAAGCTTTCTTT. The gene calls are TRBV3-1 and TRBJ1-1; D is undetermined. Germline V gene lookup returns CDR1 LGHDT and CDR2 YNNKEL (reference sequence). V was pared by 4 bases and J by 4 bases, with 13 bases between. CDR3 length: 14 amino acids.

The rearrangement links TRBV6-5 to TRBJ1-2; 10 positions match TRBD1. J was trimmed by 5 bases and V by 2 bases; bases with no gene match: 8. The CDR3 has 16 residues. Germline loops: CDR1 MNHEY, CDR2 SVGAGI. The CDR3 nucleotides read TGTGCCAGCAGTTACCTAAGGACAGGGGGATCGTATGGCTACACCTTC. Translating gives CASSYLRTGGSYGYTF.

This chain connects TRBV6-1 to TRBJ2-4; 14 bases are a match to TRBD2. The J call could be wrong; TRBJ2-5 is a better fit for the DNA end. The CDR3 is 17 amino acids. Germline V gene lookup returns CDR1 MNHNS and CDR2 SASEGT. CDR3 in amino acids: CANTHGTSGGGGETQYF. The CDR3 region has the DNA TGTGCCAACACCCATGGGACTAGCGGGGGTGGGGGGGAGACCCAGTACTTC.